This TCR beta chain stems from a study of cytomegalovirus exposure and HLA in healthy donors. With 60 Vbeta and 13 Jbeta primers, the PCR was carried out. Sequencing was performed with immunoSEQ multiplex PCR; in TCRdb, only in-frame clones are kept and a portion is missing. The repertoire holds about 140,000 clones, with more than 70% as singletons. V lost 4 bases, J lost 0 bases, and 11 bases lay in between. Germline V lookup: CDR1 SGHRS, CDR2 YFSETQ. The CDR3 sequence is 15 residues long. Of note for this clone: Its antigen is not identified.

Study-level points and caveats: TRBV6-2, TRBV6-3 and some other V segments were unresolvable in 87-base-pair reads. By a later analysis, the bulk of CMV-associated TCR beta chains appeared HLA-restricted. Per a later analysis, 15,000 to 20,000 TCR beta sequences showed association with HLA alleles at 0.05 false discovery rate.

The sample was PBMCs. V gene TRBV5-1 combines with J gene TRBJ2-1; the D gene is possibly TRBD2 (6 bases). The source is a man between 18 and 35 years old in good health and CMV-seropositive. CDR3 protein: CASSATTSSYNEQFF. The CDR3 coding sequence is TGCGCCAGCAGCGCGACGACTAGCTCCTACAATGAGCAGTTCTTC.